The clone carrying this T cell receptor (beta chain) was found once. The authors ran the assay at deep level. Some clones are missing from TCRdb's copy, which holds only in-frame ones; the method was immunoSEQ multiplex PCR. The data contain 450,000 to 500,000 clones, about three quarters of them singletons. This sample is drawn from a study of shared clonotypes between healthy human individuals. Whole-study context: Those who served as donors were two women and three men between the ages of 18 and 49.

There were no recent acute infections or vaccinations among the donors, who were healthy HIV-negative adults. Only Caucasian adults living in Nashville, Tennessee made up the donor group. Germline V lookup: CDR1 MDHEN, CDR2 SYDVKM. The ends were cut back, 7 bases at V and 8 bases at J, with 12 bases in the middle. CDR3 length equals 12 residues. The genes are TRBV28 and TRBJ2-1; perhaps TRBD1 as D (6 bases). The source material was PBMCs. The TCR was taken from a woman aged 40 to 49 in good health. Some clones in this sample may be carry-over from other donors' samples. The CDR3 DNA reads TGTGCCAGCAACCCACAGGGACATGAGCAGTTCTTC. Amino acid sequence: CASNPQGHEQFF. Drawing the rest from reference TRBV28 and TRBJ2-1, the complete variable domain is DVKVTQSSRYLVKRTGEKVFLECVQDMDHENMFWYRQDPGLGLRLIYFSYDVKMKEKGDIPEGYSVSREKKERFSLILESASTNQTSMYLCASNPQGHEQFFGPGTRLTVL.